One and the same sample provided the 18 T cell receptor beta chains below, sequenced in a study of CD4 T cells in relation to SARS-CoV-2 and coronaviruses. Sequenced by immunoSEQ multiplex PCR; TCRdb stores in-frame clones only, minus some. This table holds about 25,000 clones, around 80% found once. Before the COVID-19 pandemic, during about 2011-2019, CD4+ T cells were taken from unexposed donors. Isolation of CD4+ T cells took place after around 11 days in culture. These TCRs are of unknown antigen specificity. Material: CD4+ T cells from PBMCs, cultured in vitro. These receptors originate from a human donor in good health.

The gene calls are TRBV5-1 and TRBJ2-6; D may correspond to TRBD1 or TRBD2 (5 bases each). The CDR3 loop spans 17 amino acids. Trimming stripped 5 bases from V and 2 bases from J, with 17 bases between. Germline CDR1 is SGHRS and CDR2 is YFSETQ. The CDR3 loop reads CASSPGPLGPGANVLTF. The CDR3 DNA is TGCGCCAGCAGTCCAGGCCCCCTGGGACCTGGGGCCAACGTCCTGACTTTC. The variable domain in full, with the rest retrieved from reference TRBV5-1 and TRBJ2-6, is KAGVTQTPRYLIKTRGQQVTLSCSPISGHRSVSWYQQTPGQGLQFLFEYFSETQRNKGNFPGRFSGRQFSNSRSEMNVSTLELGDSALYLCASSPGPLGPGANVLTFGAGSRLTVL.

The rearrangement uses TRBV19 and TRBJ2-2, with D tentatively TRBD1 (7 bases). Germline CDR1 LNHDA, CDR2 SQIVND (reference sequence). Trimming pared 3 bases from V and 5 bases from J, leaving 10 bases between. The CDR3 length is 14 residues. Here the CDR3 reads CASSMTGTTGELFF. CDR3 in DNA: TGTGCCAGTAGTATGACAGGGACTACCGGGGAGCTGTTTTTT.

CDR3 nucleotide sequence: TGTGCCAGCAGCGCCCCCGGGACTCCGCCTTACGAGCAGTACTTC. Translating gives CASSAPGTPPYEQYF. The gene calls are TRBV7-2 and TRBJ2-7; D may be TRBD2 (6 bases). The V end lost 5 bases, the J end lost 4 bases, and 18 bases lay between the germline ends. The CDR3 totals 15 residues. The germline CDR1 and CDR2 sequences are SGHTA and FQGNSA.

This chain joins TRBV18 and TRBJ2-7, with D possibly being TRBD1 (6 bases). The CDR3 is 14 residues long. From germline, CDR1 is KGHSH and CDR2 LQKENI. Trimming left V 2 bases short and J 0 bases short, with 8 bases between. CDR3 sequence reads: CASSPNRDSYEQYF. CDR3 DNA: TGTGCCAGCTCACCAAACAGGGACTCCTACGAGCAGTACTTC.

The genes are TRBV3-1 (or the pseudogene TRBV3-2) and TRBJ2-7; possible D gene TRBD1, 5 bases. V was trimmed by 1 base and J by 2 bases, leaving 9 bases between them. The germline V gene encodes CDR1 LGHDT and CDR2 YNNKEL (reference sequence). There are 14 residues in the CDR3. In nucleotides, the CDR3 is TGTGCCAGCAGCCAAGTCGACAGAACCTACGAGCAGTACTTC. It yields the protein CASSQVDRTYEQYF.

The chain joins TRBV5-1 to TRBJ2-1; D is perhaps TRBD2 (5 bases). CDR3 length: 11 amino acids. The germline V and J ends were trimmed by 6 bases and 14 bases, with 15 bases remaining between them. Per germline, CDR1 SGHRS and CDR2 YFSETQ. DNA for the CDR3: TGCGCCAGCAAGGACGGGGTCCTAGAGTTCTTC. It specifies CASKDGVLEFF. Full variable domain (outside the CDR3, taken from reference TRBV5-1 and TRBJ2-1): KAGVTQTPRYLIKTRGQQVTLSCSPISGHRSVSWYQQTPGQGLQFLFEYFSETQRNKGNFPGRFSGRQFSNSRSEMNVSTLELGDSALYLCASKDGVLEFFGPGTRLTVL.

This clone has just one count. The rearrangement links TRBV11-1 to TRBJ2-1; TRBD2 agrees at 7 bases. With V trimmed by 7 bases and J by 0 bases, 9 bases remained unmatched. Germline V CDR1 and CDR2: SGHAT, FQDESV (reference sequence). The CDR3 is 16 amino acids. The CDR3 nucleotides are TGTGCCAGCACCGGCACTAGCGCAAGCTCCTACAATGAGCAGTTCTTC. Its translation: CASTGTSASSYNEQFF.

V and J are TRBV5-1 and TRBJ1-1, with D possibly matching TRBD1 (5 bases). Germline V gene sequence: CDR1 SGHRS, CDR2 YFSETQ. The length of the CDR3 is 14 residues. The ends were cut back, 1 base at V and 1 base at J, with 8 bases in the middle. The CDR3 DNA sequence: TGCGCCAGCAGCTTGACCCAGGGGAACACTGAAGCTTTCTTT. Translated: CASSLTQGNTEAFF.

The V call is TRBV2, the J call TRBJ1-2, with D perhaps TRBD1 (5 bases). V was cut by 6 bases and J by 4 bases, with 15 bases left in between. The V gene's germline CDR1 is SNHLY and CDR2 FYNNEI. The CDR3 covers 14 residues. CDR3 loop: CASRETDPGYGYTF. The CDR3 coding sequence is TGTGCCAGCAGGGAGACAGACCCAGGCTATGGCTACACCTTC.

The chain employs TRBV5-1 and TRBJ1-4; D may be TRBD1 (5 bases). The CDR3 contains 15 residues. Trimming stripped 3 bases from V and 6 bases from J, with 15 bases between. Looked up from germline, CDR1 is SGHRS and CDR2 is YFSETQ. CDR3 sequence (DNA): TGCGCCAGCAGCTCGCCCGAAGGGGCCGATGAAAAACTGTTTTTT. It specifies CASSSPEGADEKLFF.

This clone was counted between two and nine times. This chain connects TRBV4-3 to TRBJ2-1; 8 nucleotides align to TRBD2. The V gene's germline CDR1 is LGHNA and CDR2 YSLEER. This CDR3 is built from 15 residues. The junction had 5 bases not matched to a gene; V was cut back by 6 bases and J by 1 base. The CDR3 DNA reads as TGCGCCAGCAGTCTGCTAGCGGGTTCCTACAATGAGCAGTTCTTC. Translating it yields CASSLLAGSYNEQFF.

This clone was counted between two and nine times. The rearrangement joins TRBV28 to TRBJ2-7; D gene ambiguous. Germline V gene lookup returns CDR1 MDHEN and CDR2 SYDVKM. With 6 bases removed from V and 2 bases from J, the gap between germline ends came to 20 bases. CDR3 length equals 16 residues. The DNA for the CDR3 is TGTGCCAGCAGATCCCCCGAGGTAGCTGGGGCCTACGAGCAGTACTTC. The encoded protein is CASRSPEVAGAYEQYF.

The V call is TRBV30, the J call TRBJ2-2; no reliable D call. Trimming took off 5 bases at V and 1 base at J, with 11 bases between the two ends. This CDR3 is built from 14 residues. Germline V gene sequence: CDR1 GTSNPN, CDR2 SVGIG (reference sequence). As DNA, the CDR3 is TGTGCCTGGGATCGGAAAAGGAACACCGGGGAGCTGTTTTTT. This gives the protein CAWDRKRNTGELFF.

The chain combines TRBV11-2 with TRBJ1-4; a possible D gene is TRBD1 (5 bases). This CDR3 contains 15 residues. Germline-derived CDR1 and CDR2 are SGHAT and FQNNGV. Trimming removed 5 bases from V and 15 bases from J, with 25 bases in between. In DNA, the CDR3 is TGTGCCAGCAGCAGCATATCCGGGACGCCCCGCCGCGTGTTTTTT. Amino acid sequence: CASSSISGTPRRVFF.

The rearrangement joins TRBV9 to TRBJ1-1; D may be TRBD1 (5 bases). CDR3 length: 14 residues. The germline V gene encodes CDR1 SGDLS and CDR2 YYNGEE. V shed 4 bases and J shed 6 bases, with 16 bases lying between them. In DNA, the CDR3 is TGTGCCAGCAGCTCCAGTCGGCTAGGGGCTGAAGCTTTCTTT. Protein product: CASSSSRLGAEAFF.

V usage is TRBV7-2 and J usage is TRBJ2-5, with 7 bases lining up with TRBD2. CDR3 size: 15 residues. In germline, CDR1 is SGHTA, CDR2 FQGNSA. J was trimmed by 1 base and V by 2 bases; bases with no gene match: 4. The DNA for the CDR3 is TGTGCCAGCAGCTTAACCAGCGGGGTCCAAGAGACCCAGTACTTC. It specifies CASSLTSGVQETQYF.

The chain carries TRBV5-1 and TRBJ2-3, with D unresolved. The CDR3 is made up of 15 amino acids. In germline, CDR1 is SGHRS, CDR2 YFSETQ. V was clipped by 0 bases and J by 2 bases, with 10 bases between them. The CDR3 reads CASSLAGRNTDTQYF. CDR3 bases: TGCGCCAGCAGCTTGGCCGGGCGGAACACAGATACGCAGTATTTT.

This sequence joins TRBV19 and TRBJ2-1; TRBD2 agrees at 11 bases. The germline V gene encodes CDR1 LNHDA and CDR2 SQIVND (reference sequence). The CDR3 length is 15 residues. V trimming: 3 bases; J trimming: 9 bases; junction bases outside the gene matches: 7. The CDR3 DNA is TGTGCCAGTAGTATTGGTGCTAGCGGGAGGAGTGAGCAGTTCTTC. Translation gives CASSIGASGRSEQFF.